The next 21 T cell receptor beta chains were all read from a single sample in a study of cytomegalovirus exposure and HLA in healthy donors. PCR primers comprised 60 Vbeta and 13 Jbeta primers. The table came from immunoSEQ multiplex PCR; TCRdb's copy has only in-frame clones and leaves some out. Of 99,000 or so clones listed, just under 80% are singletons. Sequenced: PBMCs. The source of these receptors is a male donor in good health and CMV-seronegative.

The sample holds one count of this clone. This chain uses TRBV27 with TRBJ2-7, with D possibly being TRBD1 (6 bases). The CDR3 is made up of 15 amino acids. The V end was cut by 0 bases, the J end by 2 bases, with 11 bases between. CDR1 MNHEY and CDR2 SMNVEV come from the germline V gene (reference sequence). Written as DNA, the CDR3 is TGTGCCAGCAGTTTATCGGGACATCCCACCTACGAGCAGTACTTC. Amino acid sequence: CASSLSGHPTYEQYF.

The genes are TRBV7-6 and TRBJ2-3; a possible D gene is TRBD1 (6 bases). The CDR3 runs to 15 residues. The V and J ends lost 4 bases and 6 bases respectively, with 17 bases between them. The germline V gene has CDR1 SGHVS and CDR2 FNYEAQ. The CDR3 nucleotides are TGTGCCAGCAGCTCCCAACAGGGCAGATCGGATACGCAGTATTTT. It yields the protein CASSSQQGRSDTQYF. The full variable domain, with the rest looked up from reference TRBV7-6 and TRBJ2-3, is GAGVSQSPRYKVTKRGQDVALRCDPISGHVSLYWYRQALGQGPEFLTYFNYEAQQDKSGLPNDRFSAERPEGSISTLTIQRTEQRDSAMYRCASSSQQGRSDTQYFGPGTRLTVL.

Note on this clone: The sample contains more than one DNA sequence encoding this CDR3. Here the CDR3 reads CASSSIDRNTEAFF. The DNA of the CDR3 is TGTGCCAGCAGCTCGATCGACAGGAACACTGAAGCTTTCTTT. This chain uses TRBV11-3 with TRBJ1-1, with D possibly being TRBD1 (5 bases). The CDR3 totals 14 residues. Germline CDR1 reads SGHNT; CDR2 reads YENEEA. V was shortened by 4 bases and J by 1 base, with 10 bases between the two germline ends.

The genes are TRBV7-2 and TRBJ1-5; weak D call: TRBD1 (5 bases). Between the trimmed V and J ends, which lost 5 bases and 2 bases, there was a span of 16 bases. There are 16 residues in the CDR3. CDR1 and CDR2 (germline): SGHTA, FQGNSA. CDR3 residues: CASSPQGLDGNQPQHF. The CDR3 region has the DNA TGTGCCAGCAGCCCGCAGGGACTTGACGGCAATCAGCCCCAGCATTTT.

The chain uses TRBV14 and TRBJ2-1, with a possible D match to TRBD2 (5 bases). V was trimmed by 4 bases and J by 2 bases, leaving 12 bases between them. Germline V CDR1 and CDR2: SGHDN, FVKESK. The CDR3 runs 15 residues. The chain's CDR3 is CASSPLAGAYNEQFF. The CDR3 region has the DNA TGTGCCAGCAGCCCGCTAGCCGGGGCCTACAATGAGCAGTTCTTC. Full variable domain (missing parts from reference TRBV14 and TRBJ2-1): EAGVTQFPSHSVIEKGQTVTLRCDPISGHDNLYWYRRVMGKEIKFLLHFVKESKQDESGMPNNRFLAERTGGTYSTLKVQPAELEDSGVYFCASSPLAGAYNEQFFGPGTRLTVL.

The V gene is TRBV5-4, the J gene TRBJ2-5; possibly TRBD2 for D (5 bases). With 3 bases removed from V and 5 bases from J, the gap between germline ends came to 26 bases. This CDR3 is 18 amino acids long. The germline V gene encodes CDR1 SGHNT and CDR2 YYREEE (reference sequence). The CDR3 coding sequence is TGTGCCAGCAGCTCCCCCGCGGCCCGGAGAGGGCTCGGGGAGACCCAGTACTTC. Its protein is CASSSPAARRGLGETQYF.

This clone has only a few counts. The V gene is TRBV27, the J gene TRBJ2-6, with TRBD1 identical over 8 bases. CDR1 MNHEY and CDR2 SMNVEV come from the germline V gene (reference sequence). The ends lost 6 bases at V and 4 bases at J; junction bases unmatched: 8. The CDR3 runs 16 residues. In DNA, the CDR3 is TGTGCCAGCAGCACAGGGGGAACGGCCGGGGCCAACGTCCTGACTTTC. It encodes CASSTGGTAGANVLTF.

The CDR3 sequence is CASSLVGQGGYNEQFF. Written as DNA, the CDR3 is TGCGCCAGCAGCTTGGTGGGGCAGGGAGGATACAATGAGCAGTTCTTC. The rearrangement links TRBV5-1 to TRBJ2-1; D might be TRBD2 (6 bases). The germline V gene encodes CDR1 SGHRS and CDR2 YFSETQ. Trimming shortened V by 0 bases and J by 4 bases, and 14 bases separated the two germline ends. The CDR3 has 16 residues. The full variable domain, with the rest looked up from reference TRBV5-1 and TRBJ2-1, is KAGVTQTPRYLIKTRGQQVTLSCSPISGHRSVSWYQQTPGQGLQFLFEYFSETQRNKGNFPGRFSGRQFSNSRSEMNVSTLELGDSALYLCASSLVGQGGYNEQFFGPGTRLTVL.

J is TRBJ2-1 and V is TRBV19; 7 nucleotides match TRBD1. From germline, CDR1 is LNHDA and CDR2 SQIVND (reference sequence). The CDR3 is made up of 14 amino acids. V shed 7 bases, J shed 2 bases, and the junction held 5 bases outside the gene matches. The CDR3 DNA is TGTGCCAGTACAGAGGGGGCCCCCTACAATGAGCAGTTCTTC. Protein product: CASTEGAPYNEQFF.

The gene calls are TRBV4-1 and TRBJ2-4; 9 positions agree with TRBD1. Per the germline V gene, CDR1 is MGHRA and CDR2 is YSYEKL. The CDR3 covers 16 residues. Trimming removed 0 bases from V and 7 bases from J; junction bases left unmatched: 7. The CDR3 region is CASSQDGTGFPNIQYF. The CDR3 DNA follows: TGCGCCAGCAGCCAAGATGGGACAGGGTTCCCCAACATTCAGTACTTC.

The V gene is TRBV19, the J gene TRBJ2-5; 10 bases fit TRBD2. This CDR3 is 16 amino acids long. The trim removed 3 bases at V and 1 base at J, leaving 5 bases unmatched. CDR1 is LNHDA, CDR2 SQIVND, per germline (reference sequence). The CDR3 sequence is CASSIWSGRAQETQYF. CDR3 nucleotides: TGTGCCAGTAGTATTTGGAGCGGGAGGGCCCAAGAGACCCAGTACTTC.

This chain links TRBV15 with TRBJ1-5; tentative D call: TRBD1 (6 bases). Germline CDR1 LNHNV, CDR2 YYDKDF (reference sequence). The CDR3 is made up of 16 amino acids. Between the trimmed V and J ends, which lost 1 base and 9 bases, there was a span of 19 bases. CDR3 residues: CATSRGGGGGDGPQHF. DNA for the CDR3: TGTGCCACCAGCAGAGGGGGAGGGGGAGGCGATGGGCCCCAGCATTTT.

This clone came up a few times. This CDR3 is also generated by other DNA sequences in the sample. The chain couples TRBV5-1 to TRBJ2-2, with 7 bases matching TRBD1. The ends lost 0 bases at V and 0 bases at J; junction bases unmatched: 2. The CDR3 extends over 16 amino acids. Germline loops: CDR1 SGHRS, CDR2 YFSETQ. The DNA of the CDR3 is TGCGCCAGCAGCTTGGACAGGGGCGCGAACACCGGGGAGCTGTTTTTT. This translates into CASSLDRGANTGELFF.

This rearrangement joins TRBV7-2 to TRBJ2-1, with D possibly matching TRBD2 (6 bases). The CDR3 is made up of 15 amino acids. Germline CDR1 reads SGHTA; CDR2 reads FQGNSA. V was clipped by 2 bases and J by 9 bases, with 17 bases between them. The CDR3 nucleotides read TGTGCCAGCAGCTTAAAAGCGGGTCGGGGGAGTGAGCAGTTCTTC. As protein: CASSLKAGRGSEQFF.

The chain combines TRBV29-1 with TRBJ1-5; D gene uncertain. The germline V gene has CDR1 SQVTM and CDR2 ANQGSEA. The CDR3 runs to 13 residues. V dropped 4 bases and J dropped 1 base, with 8 bases sitting between them. The CDR3 sequence: CSVVYESNQPQHF. DNA for the CDR3: TGCAGCGTTGTATACGAGAGCAATCAGCCCCAGCATTTT.

The V gene is TRBV11-2, the J gene TRBJ1-5; D might be TRBD1 (5 bases). This CDR3 region has 15 residues. V was clipped by 1 base and J by 0 bases, with 7 bases between them. The germline V gene has CDR1 SGHAT and CDR2 FQNNGV. CDR3 sequence: CASSLGQGSNQPQHF. As DNA, the CDR3 is TGTGCCAGCAGCTTAGGTCAGGGTAGCAATCAGCCCCAGCATTTT. The full variable domain, with the rest looked up from reference TRBV11-2 and TRBJ1-5, is EAGVAQSPRYKIIEKRQSVAFWCNPISGHATLYWYQQILGQGPKLLIQFQNNGVVDDSQLPKDRFSAERLKGVDSTLKIQPAKLEDSAVYLCASSLGQGSNQPQHFGDGTRLSIL.

The chain links TRBV28 to TRBJ2-1, with 8 bases aligning to TRBD1. Unmatched junction bases numbered 10, after V lost 3 bases and J lost 9 bases. The CDR3 is made up of 15 amino acids. The germline V gene has CDR1 MDHEN and CDR2 SYDVKM. CDR3 residues: CASSLGDRGSGEQFF. CDR3 coding DNA: TGTGCCAGCAGTTTGGGAGACAGGGGTTCGGGTGAGCAGTTCTTC.

The chain combines TRBV11-3 with TRBJ2-2, with D possibly matching TRBD1 (6 bases). CDR1 SGHNT and CDR2 YENEEA come from the germline V gene. Trimming removed 5 bases at V and 3 bases at J, with 22 bases between. The CDR3 totals 18 residues. CDR3 region: CASSLQSGTKGYTGELFF. In nucleotides, the CDR3 is TGTGCCAGCAGCCTCCAATCCGGGACAAAGGGGTACACCGGGGAGCTGTTTTTT.

This clone appeared a few times. The rearrangement uses TRBV11-3 and TRBJ2-1; TRBD2 matches 8 bases. The CDR3 runs to 18 residues. The trim removed 0 bases at V and 1 base at J, leaving 8 bases unmatched. CDR1 is SGHNT, CDR2 YENEEA, per germline. DNA of the CDR3: TGTGCCAGCAGCTTAGATGGGTTCGCGGGAGGTTCCTACAATGAGCAGTTCTTC. Amino acids: CASSLDGFAGGSYNEQFF.

The chain recombines TRBV14 with TRBJ2-7; 10 bases agree with TRBD2. V was pared by 0 bases and J by 3 bases, with 2 bases of the junction left unmatched. CDR1 and CDR2 (germline): SGHDN, FVKESK. The CDR3 is 15 amino acids. CDR3 bases: TGTGCCAGCAGCCAAGAGGGACTAGCGAGCTACGAGCAGTACTTC. As protein: CASSQEGLASYEQYF.

V and J are TRBV5-1 and TRBJ1-5, with TRBD1 matching over 8 bases. The CDR3 has 15 residues. Germline V CDR1 and CDR2: SGHRS, YFSETQ. Unmatched junction bases numbered 3, after V lost 0 bases and J lost 4 bases. CDR3 in amino acids: CASSLGTGGNQPQHF. For the CDR3, the DNA is TGCGCCAGCAGCTTGGGTACAGGGGGAAATCAGCCCCAGCATTTT.